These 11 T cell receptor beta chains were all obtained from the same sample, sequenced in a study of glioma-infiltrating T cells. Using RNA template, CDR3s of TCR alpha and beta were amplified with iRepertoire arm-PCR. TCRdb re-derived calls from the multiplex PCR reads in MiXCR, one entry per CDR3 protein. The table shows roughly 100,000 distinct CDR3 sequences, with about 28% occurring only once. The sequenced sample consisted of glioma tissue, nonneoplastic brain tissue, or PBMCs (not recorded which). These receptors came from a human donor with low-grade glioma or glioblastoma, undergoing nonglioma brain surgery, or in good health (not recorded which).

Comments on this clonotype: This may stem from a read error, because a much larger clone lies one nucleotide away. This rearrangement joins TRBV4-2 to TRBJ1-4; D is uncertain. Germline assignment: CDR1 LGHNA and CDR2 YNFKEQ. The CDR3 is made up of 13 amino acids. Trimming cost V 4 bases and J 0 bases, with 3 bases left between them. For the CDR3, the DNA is TGTGCCAGCAGCCTCACAACTAATGAAAAACTGTTTTTT. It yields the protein CASSLTTNEKLFF.

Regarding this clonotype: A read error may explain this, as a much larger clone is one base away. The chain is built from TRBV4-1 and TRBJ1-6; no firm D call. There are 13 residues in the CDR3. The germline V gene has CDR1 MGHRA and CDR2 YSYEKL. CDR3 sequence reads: CASRFQGWSPLRF. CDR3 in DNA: TGCGCCAGCAGGTTTCAAGGCTGGTCACCCCTCCGCTTT.

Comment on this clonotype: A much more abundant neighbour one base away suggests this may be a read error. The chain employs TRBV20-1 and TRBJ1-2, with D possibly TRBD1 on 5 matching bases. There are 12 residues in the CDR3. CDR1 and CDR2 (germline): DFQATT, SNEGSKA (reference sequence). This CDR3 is CNAPDNYRGYTF. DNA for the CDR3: TGCAATGCCCCGGACAACTATCGTGGCTACACCTTC.

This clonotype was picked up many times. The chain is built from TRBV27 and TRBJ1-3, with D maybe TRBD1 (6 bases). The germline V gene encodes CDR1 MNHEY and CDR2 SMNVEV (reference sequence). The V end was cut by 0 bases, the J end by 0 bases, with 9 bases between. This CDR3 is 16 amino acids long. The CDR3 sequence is CASSLSRQASGNTIYF. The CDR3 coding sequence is TGTGCCAGCAGTTTATCCAGACAGGCCTCTGGAAACACCATATATTTT.

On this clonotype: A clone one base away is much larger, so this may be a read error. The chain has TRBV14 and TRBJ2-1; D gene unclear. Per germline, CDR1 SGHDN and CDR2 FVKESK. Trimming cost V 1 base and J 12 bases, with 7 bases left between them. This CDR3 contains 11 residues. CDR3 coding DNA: TGTGCCAGCAGCCAAGCCTTGAGGCAGTTCTTC. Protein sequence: CASSQALRQFF.

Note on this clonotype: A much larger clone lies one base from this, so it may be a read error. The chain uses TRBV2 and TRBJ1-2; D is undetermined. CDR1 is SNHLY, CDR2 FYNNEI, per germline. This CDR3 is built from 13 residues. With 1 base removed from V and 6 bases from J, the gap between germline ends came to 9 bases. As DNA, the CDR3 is TGTGCCAGCAGTGAAGGACGGTTTCATGGCTACACCTTC. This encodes CASSEGRFHGYTF.

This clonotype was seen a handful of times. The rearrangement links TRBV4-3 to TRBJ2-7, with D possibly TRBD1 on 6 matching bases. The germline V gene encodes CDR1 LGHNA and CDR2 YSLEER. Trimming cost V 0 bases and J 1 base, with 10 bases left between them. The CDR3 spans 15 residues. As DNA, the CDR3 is TGCGCCAGCAGCCAAGAACCAGGGGCTTCCTACGAGCAGTACTTC. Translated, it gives CASSQEPGASYEQYF.

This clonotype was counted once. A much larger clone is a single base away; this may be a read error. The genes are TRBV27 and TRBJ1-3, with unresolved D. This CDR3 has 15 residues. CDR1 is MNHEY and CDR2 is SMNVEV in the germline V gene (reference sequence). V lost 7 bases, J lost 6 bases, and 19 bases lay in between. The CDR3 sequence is CASNLTQPSSNTIYF. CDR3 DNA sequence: TGTGCCAGCAACCTAACGCAGCCCTCTTCAAACACCATATATTTT.

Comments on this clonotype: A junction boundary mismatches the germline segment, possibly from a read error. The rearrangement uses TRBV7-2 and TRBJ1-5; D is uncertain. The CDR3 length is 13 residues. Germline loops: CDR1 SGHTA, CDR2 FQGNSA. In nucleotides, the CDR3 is TGCGCCAGCAGCAGCGGCAAAAATCAGCCCCAGCATTTT. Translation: CASSSGKNQPQHF.

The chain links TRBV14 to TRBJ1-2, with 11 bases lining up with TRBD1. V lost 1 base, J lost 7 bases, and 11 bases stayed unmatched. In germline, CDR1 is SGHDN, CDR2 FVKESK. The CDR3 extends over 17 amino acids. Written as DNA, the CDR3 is TGTGCCAGCAGCCAAGGAGGCTTAGGGGACAGGGGGGCTGGCTACACCTTC. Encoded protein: CASSQGGLGDRGAGYTF.

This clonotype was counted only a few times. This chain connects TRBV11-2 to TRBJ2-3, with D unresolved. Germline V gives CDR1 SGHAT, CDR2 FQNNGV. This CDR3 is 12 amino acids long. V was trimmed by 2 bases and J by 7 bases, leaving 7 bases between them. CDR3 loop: CASSLTPNTQYF. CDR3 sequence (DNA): TGTGCCAGCAGCTTAACGCCCAATACGCAGTATTTT.